The 20 T cell receptor beta chains below come from one sample, sequenced in a study of CXCR3-negative and CXCR3-positive naive CD8 T cells. These receptors are not linked to any known antigen. The study made its TRB cDNA libraries by 5' RACE, adding UMI labels. TCRdb reprocessed the 5' RACE reads and reports one entry per CDR3 protein, with no DNA. The table lists tens of thousands of distinct CDR3 sequences. Study conclusions and caveats: A higher hydrophobicity marked the TRB CDR3s of CXCR3-positive naive cells versus CXCR3-negative naive cells.

Sequencing was carried out using naive CXCR3+ CD8+ T cells from blood. As to subset: CD45RO-CCR7+CD27+CD95- naive CD8+ T cells expressing CXCR3 (TNR3+). The receptors come from a human donor in good health. Some clones in this sample may be carry-over from other donors' samples.

The CDR3 loop is CASSGGIYEGRTGELFF. The genes are TRBV9 and TRBJ2-2; TCRdb's D call, TRBD2, is unchecked because there is no DNA. This CDR3 region has 17 residues. Germline loops: CDR1 SGDLS, CDR2 YYNGEE. Supplemented by reference TRBV9 and TRBJ2-2, the full variable domain reads DSGVTQTPKHLITATGQRVTLRCSPRSGDLSVYWYQQSLDQGLQFLIQYYNGEERAKGNILERFSAQQFPDLHSELNLSSLELGDSALYFCASSGGIYEGRTGELFFGEGSRLTVL.

The J gene is TRBJ2-1, the V gene TRBV3-1. The CDR3 is 13 residues long. The germline V gene has CDR1 LGHDT and CDR2 YNNKEL (reference sequence). This CDR3 is CASSQDYRAEQFF.

The chain recombines TRBV29-1 with TRBJ2-7; as DNA is missing, the TRBD1 call by TCRdb cannot be tested. This CDR3 has 17 residues. Germline-derived CDR1 and CDR2 are SQVTM and ANQGSEA. The CDR3 sequence: CSVAAPSGTGDPYEQYF.

This rearrangement joins TRBV24-1 to TRBJ2-7; as DNA is missing, the TRBD1 call by TCRdb cannot be tested. The germline gives CDR1 KGHDR, CDR2 SFDVKD. The CDR3 extends over 14 amino acids. The CDR3 reads CATSPGTGYYEQYF.

CDR3 sequence: CASRDRGLGYTF. The chain combines TRBV28 with TRBJ1-2; TCRdb indicates TRBD1, and absent DNA this call remains unverified. Looked up from germline, CDR1 is MDHEN and CDR2 is SYDVKM. The CDR3 has 12 residues.

The gene calls are TRBV28 and TRBJ2-7; the TCRdb D gene call, TRBD2, has no DNA to confirm it. CDR3 length: 14 residues. Germline assignment: CDR1 MDHEN and CDR2 SYDVKM. CDR3 in amino acids: CASSPGGSLFEQYF.

The chain uses TRBV14 and TRBJ2-1; TCRdb calls TRBD2, which cannot be checked without DNA. The germline V gene encodes CDR1 SGHDN and CDR2 FVKESK. The CDR3 is made up of 18 amino acids. The CDR3 here is CASSLTSGGVSSYNEQFF.

The genes are TRBV12-3 or TRBV12-4 and TRBJ1-1. The CDR3 consists of 12 residues. The CDR3 here is CASGGGGSEAFF.

The rearrangement joins TRBV7-2 to TRBJ2-5; lacking DNA, the TRBD2 call made by TCRdb goes unchecked. CDR1 and CDR2 from the germline V gene are SGHTA and FQGNSA. The length of the CDR3 is 16 residues. The CDR3 reads CASSFIGLATQETQYF.

V and J are TRBV5-1 and TRBJ2-1; TCRdb designates TRBD1, a call that cannot be tested without DNA. This CDR3 spans 14 amino acids. Germline CDR1 is SGHRS and CDR2 is YFSETQ. The CDR3 sequence is CASRDGQGYNEQFF.

The gene calls are TRBV5-1 and TRBJ2-7. The CDR3 spans 13 residues. Germline loops: CDR1 SGHRS, CDR2 YFSETQ. The CDR3 loop reads CASRSGGAYEQYF.

V is TRBV9 and J is TRBJ2-2; the TRBD1 assignment by TCRdb is unverifiable without DNA. The germline CDR1 and CDR2 sequences are SGDLS and YYNGEE. This CDR3 contains 15 residues. CDR3 sequence: CASSVGGGDIGELFF.

This chain links TRBV28 with TRBJ2-7; TCRdb selects TRBD1, and the lack of DNA leaves this call unchecked. Germline loops: CDR1 MDHEN, CDR2 SYDVKM. The CDR3 sequence is 14 residues long. The CDR3 here is CASTPWGENYEQYF.

This chain connects TRBV30 to TRBJ2-7; absent DNA, TCRdb's TRBD1 call cannot be checked. Germline-derived CDR1 and CDR2 are GTSNPN and SVGIG (reference sequence). The CDR3 extends over 14 amino acids. The CDR3: CAWSWQGSSYEQYF.

This chain connects TRBV6-4 to TRBJ2-1; as DNA is missing, the TRBD2 call by TCRdb cannot be tested. From germline, CDR1 is MRHNA and CDR2 SNTAGT. The CDR3 spans 13 residues. The chain's CDR3 is CASSDRLAGGLFF.

CDR3: CASSPSRGLLDTQYF. The chain is built from TRBV28 and TRBJ2-3; TCRdb lists TRBD2, though no DNA is available to test this call. CDR1 and CDR2 (germline): MDHEN, SYDVKM. This CDR3 spans 15 amino acids.

The gene calls are TRBV12-3 or TRBV12-4 and TRBJ1-5; TCRdb's D call of TRBD1 is untestable without DNA. This CDR3 region has 15 residues. The CDR3 sequence is CASSLGDTQGQPQHF.

The genes are TRBV12-3 or TRBV12-4 and TRBJ2-2; TCRdb picks TRBD1, but there is no DNA to check that call. The CDR3 runs to 16 residues. The CDR3 loop reads CASSLVGHINTGELFF.

The CDR3 reads CASSEILAEVPHEQFF. J is TRBJ2-1 and V is TRBV7-2; TCRdb reports TRBD2, a call that lacks DNA to check it against. The CDR3 is 16 amino acids. Germline lookup yields CDR1 SGHTA and CDR2 FQGNSA.

The CDR3 reads CATDGIRGEKLFF. This chain links TRBV2 with TRBJ1-4; TCRdb outputs TRBD1, but without DNA this stays unchecked. The germline V gene encodes CDR1 SNHLY and CDR2 FYNNEI. This CDR3 has 13 residues.